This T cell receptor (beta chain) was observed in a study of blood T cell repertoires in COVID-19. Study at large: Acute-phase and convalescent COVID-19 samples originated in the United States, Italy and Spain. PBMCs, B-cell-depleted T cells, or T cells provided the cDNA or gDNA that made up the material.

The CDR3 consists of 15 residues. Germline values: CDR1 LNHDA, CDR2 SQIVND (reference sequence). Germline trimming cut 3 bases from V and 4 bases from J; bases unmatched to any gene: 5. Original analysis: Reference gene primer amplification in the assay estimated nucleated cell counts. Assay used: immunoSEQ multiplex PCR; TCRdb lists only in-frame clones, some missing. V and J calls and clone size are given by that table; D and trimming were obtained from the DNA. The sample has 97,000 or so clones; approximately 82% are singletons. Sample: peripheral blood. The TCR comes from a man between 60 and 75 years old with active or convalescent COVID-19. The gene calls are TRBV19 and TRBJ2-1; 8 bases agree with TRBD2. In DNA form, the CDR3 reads TGTGCCAGTAGTATCGGTAGCGGGGAATACAATGAGCAGTTCTTC. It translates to CASSIGSGEYNEQFF.